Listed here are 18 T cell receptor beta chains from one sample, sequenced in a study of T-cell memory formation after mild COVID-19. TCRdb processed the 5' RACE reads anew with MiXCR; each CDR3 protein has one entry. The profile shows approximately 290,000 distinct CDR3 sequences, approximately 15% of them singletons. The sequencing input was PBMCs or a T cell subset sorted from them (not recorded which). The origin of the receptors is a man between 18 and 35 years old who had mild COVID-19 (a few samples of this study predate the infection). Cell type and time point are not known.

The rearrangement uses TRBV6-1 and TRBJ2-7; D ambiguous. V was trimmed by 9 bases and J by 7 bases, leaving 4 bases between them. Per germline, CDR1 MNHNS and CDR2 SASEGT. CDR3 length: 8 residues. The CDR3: CASGEQYV. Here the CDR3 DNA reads TGTGCCAGTGGGGAGCAGTACGTC.

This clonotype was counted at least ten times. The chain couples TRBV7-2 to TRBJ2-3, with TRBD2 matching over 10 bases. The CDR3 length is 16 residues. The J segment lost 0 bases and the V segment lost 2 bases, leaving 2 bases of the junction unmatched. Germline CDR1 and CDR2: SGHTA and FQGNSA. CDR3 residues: CASSLPLAGSTDTQYF. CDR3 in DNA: TGTGCCAGCAGCTTACCACTAGCGGGGAGCACAGATACGCAGTATTTT.

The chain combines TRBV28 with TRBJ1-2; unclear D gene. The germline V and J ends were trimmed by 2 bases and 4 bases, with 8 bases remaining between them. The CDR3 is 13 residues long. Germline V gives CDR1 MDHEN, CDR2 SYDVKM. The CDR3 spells CASSLQTTYGYTF. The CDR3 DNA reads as TGTGCCAGCAGTTTACAGACAACCTATGGCTACACCTTC.

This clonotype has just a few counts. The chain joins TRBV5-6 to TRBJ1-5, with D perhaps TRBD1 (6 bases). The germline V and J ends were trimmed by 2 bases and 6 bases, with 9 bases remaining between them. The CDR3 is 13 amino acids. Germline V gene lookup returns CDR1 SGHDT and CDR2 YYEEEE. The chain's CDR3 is CASSLGGSQPQHF. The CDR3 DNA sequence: TGTGCCAGCAGCTTAGGGGGGTCTCAGCCCCAGCATTTT.

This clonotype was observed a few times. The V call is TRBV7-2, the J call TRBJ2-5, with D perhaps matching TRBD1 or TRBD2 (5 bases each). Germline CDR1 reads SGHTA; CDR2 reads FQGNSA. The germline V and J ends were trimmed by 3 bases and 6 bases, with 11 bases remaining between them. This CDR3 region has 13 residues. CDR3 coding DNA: TGTGCCAGCAGCTTTGGGGGTAAGAAGACCCAGTACTTC. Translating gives CASSFGGKKTQYF.

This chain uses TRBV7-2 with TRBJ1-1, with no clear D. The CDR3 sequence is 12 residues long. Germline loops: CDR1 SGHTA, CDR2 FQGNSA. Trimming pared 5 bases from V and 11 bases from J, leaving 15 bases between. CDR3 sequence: CASSPFGEDAFF. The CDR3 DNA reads TGTGCCAGCAGCCCGTTTGGGGAGGACGCTTTCTTT.

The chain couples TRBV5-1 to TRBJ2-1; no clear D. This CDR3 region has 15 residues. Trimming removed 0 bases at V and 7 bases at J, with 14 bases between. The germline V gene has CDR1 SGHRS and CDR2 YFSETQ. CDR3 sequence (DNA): TGCGCCAGCAGCTTGGTTAGCTATGAGGCTAATGAGCAGTTCTTC. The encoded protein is CASSLVSYEANEQFF.

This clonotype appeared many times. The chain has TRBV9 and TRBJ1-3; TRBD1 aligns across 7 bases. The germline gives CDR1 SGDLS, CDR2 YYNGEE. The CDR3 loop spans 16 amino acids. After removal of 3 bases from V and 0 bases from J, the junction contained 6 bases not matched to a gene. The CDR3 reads CASSALGGFSGNTIYF. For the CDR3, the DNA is TGTGCCAGCAGCGCATTAGGGGGCTTCTCTGGAAACACCATATATTTT.

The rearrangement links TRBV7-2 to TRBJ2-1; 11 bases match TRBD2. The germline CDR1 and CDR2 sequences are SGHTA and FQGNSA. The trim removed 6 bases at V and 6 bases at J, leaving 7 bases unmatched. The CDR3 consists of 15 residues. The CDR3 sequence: CASSDSGGAGNEQFF. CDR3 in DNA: TGTGCCAGCAGTGATAGCGGGGGGGCGGGCAATGAGCAGTTCTTC.

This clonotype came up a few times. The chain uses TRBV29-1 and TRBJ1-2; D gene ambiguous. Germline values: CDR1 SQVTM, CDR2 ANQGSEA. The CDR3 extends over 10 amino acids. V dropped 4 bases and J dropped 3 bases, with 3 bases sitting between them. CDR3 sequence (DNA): TGCAGCGTTGCCGACTATGGCTACACCTTC. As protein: CSVADYGYTF.

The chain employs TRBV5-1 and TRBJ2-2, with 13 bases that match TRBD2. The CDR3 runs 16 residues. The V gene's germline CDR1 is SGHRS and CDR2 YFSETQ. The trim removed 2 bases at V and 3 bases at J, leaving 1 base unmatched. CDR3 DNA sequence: TGCGCCAGCAGCTTTGGGACTAGCGGGGACACCGGGGAGCTGTTTTTT. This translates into CASSFGTSGDTGELFF.

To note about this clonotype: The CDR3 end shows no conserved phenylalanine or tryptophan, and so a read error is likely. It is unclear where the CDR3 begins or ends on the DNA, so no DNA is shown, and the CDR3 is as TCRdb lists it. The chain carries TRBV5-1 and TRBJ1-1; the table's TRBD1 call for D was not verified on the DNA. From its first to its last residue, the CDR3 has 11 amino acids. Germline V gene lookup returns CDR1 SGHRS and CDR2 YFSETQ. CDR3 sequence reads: CASSLSPETGV.

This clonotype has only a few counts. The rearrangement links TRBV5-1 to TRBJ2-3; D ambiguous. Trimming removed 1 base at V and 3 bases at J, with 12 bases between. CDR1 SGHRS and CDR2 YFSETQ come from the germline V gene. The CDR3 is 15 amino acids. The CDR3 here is CASSLSATRTDTQYF. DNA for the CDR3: TGCGCCAGCAGCTTGTCAGCGACCCGGACAGATACGCAGTATTTT.

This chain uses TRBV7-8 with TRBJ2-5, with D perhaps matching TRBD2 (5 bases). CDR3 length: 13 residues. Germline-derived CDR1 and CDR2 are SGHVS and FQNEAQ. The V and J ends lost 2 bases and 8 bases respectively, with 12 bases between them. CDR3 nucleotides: TGTGCCAGCAGCTTAAACACCGGGGATACCCAGTACTTC. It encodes CASSLNTGDTQYF.

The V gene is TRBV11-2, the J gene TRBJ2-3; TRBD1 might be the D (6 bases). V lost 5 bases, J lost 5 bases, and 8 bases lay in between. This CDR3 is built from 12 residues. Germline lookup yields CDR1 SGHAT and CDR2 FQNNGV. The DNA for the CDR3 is TGTGCCAGCAGCACGGACAGAGATACGCAGTATTTT. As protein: CASSTDRDTQYF.

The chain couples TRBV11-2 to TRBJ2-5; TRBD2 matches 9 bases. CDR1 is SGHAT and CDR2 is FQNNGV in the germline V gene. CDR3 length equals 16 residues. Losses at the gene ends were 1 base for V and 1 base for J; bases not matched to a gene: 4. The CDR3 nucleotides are TGTGCCAGCAGCTTAGCCCCAGCGGGGGGCCAAGAGACCCAGTACTTC. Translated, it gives CASSLAPAGGQETQYF.

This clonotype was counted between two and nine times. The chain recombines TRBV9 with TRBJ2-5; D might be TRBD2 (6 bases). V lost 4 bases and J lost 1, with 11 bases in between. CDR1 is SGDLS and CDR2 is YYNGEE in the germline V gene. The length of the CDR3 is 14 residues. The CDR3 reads CASSSGGTQETQYF. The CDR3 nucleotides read TGTGCCAGCAGCTCTGGCGGGACCCAAGAGACCCAGTACTTC.

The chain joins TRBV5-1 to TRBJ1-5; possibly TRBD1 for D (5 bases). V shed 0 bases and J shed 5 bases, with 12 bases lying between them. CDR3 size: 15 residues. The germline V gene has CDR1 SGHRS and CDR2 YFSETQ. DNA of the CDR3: TGCGCCAGCAGCTTGGCGTCTGGGGGGGATCAGCCCCAGCATTTT. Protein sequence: CASSLASGGDQPQHF. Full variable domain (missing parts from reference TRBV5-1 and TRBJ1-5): KAGVTQTPRYLIKTRGQQVTLSCSPISGHRSVSWYQQTPGQGLQFLFEYFSETQRNKGNFPGRFSGRQFSNSRSEMNVSTLELGDSALYLCASSLASGGDQPQHFGDGTRLSIL.